This TCR beta chain was identified in a study of metastatic and nonmetastatic thyroid tumors. Study at large: Repertoires from malignant and benign thyroid patients were compared across blood and tumor or nodule tissue.

Treatment of any kind had been given to no patient before thyroid surgery. The germline gives CDR1 MNHNS, CDR2 SASEGT. Trimming took off 8 bases at V and 5 bases at J, with 16 bases between the two ends. The CDR3 has 14 residues. This clone was seen repeatedly, ten times or more. The antigen is unknown. MiXCR was used by TCRdb to re-call the PCR reads. The sample has tens of thousands of clones, 15% to 20% seen once. Broader study findings: TCR beta diversity was reportedly significantly higher in malignant thyroid tumors than benign nodules, in blood and tumor.

The specimen was blood. This clonotype was sampled from a male donor with papillary thyroid cancer or a benign thyroid nodule (not recorded which). Some clones in this sample may be carry-over from other donors' samples. The chain carries TRBV6-1 and TRBJ2-1; weak D call: TRBD1 (6 bases). CDR3: CASSKGDNHNEQFF. In DNA, the CDR3 is TGTGCCAGCTCCAAGGGGGACAACCACAATGAGCAGTTCTTC.